The source of this T cell receptor beta chain is a study of T cells in Graves' hyperthyroidism and ophthalmopathy. This clonotype has at least ten counts. The CDR3 is made up of 12 amino acids. The V end was cut by 0 bases, the J end by 10 bases, with 4 bases between. In germline, CDR1 is LNHNV, CDR2 YYDKDF (reference sequence). Researchers took RNA transcripts and amplified the TCR beta CDR3 regions from them. RT-PCR in the first round (using the HTBI primer set) targeted the TCR CDR3. TCRdb reprocessed the multiplex PCR reads with MiXCR, giving one entry per CDR3 protein. The sample holds fewer than 500,000 distinct CDR3 sequences, around 15% seen once.

The TCR originated in a woman in her 30s with Graves' ophthalmopathy. Specimen: blood. The J gene is TRBJ1-6, the V gene TRBV15; no clear D. The CDR3 loop is CATSRDDSPLHF. CDR3 DNA: TGTGCCACCAGCAGAGATGACTCACCCCTCCACTTT.